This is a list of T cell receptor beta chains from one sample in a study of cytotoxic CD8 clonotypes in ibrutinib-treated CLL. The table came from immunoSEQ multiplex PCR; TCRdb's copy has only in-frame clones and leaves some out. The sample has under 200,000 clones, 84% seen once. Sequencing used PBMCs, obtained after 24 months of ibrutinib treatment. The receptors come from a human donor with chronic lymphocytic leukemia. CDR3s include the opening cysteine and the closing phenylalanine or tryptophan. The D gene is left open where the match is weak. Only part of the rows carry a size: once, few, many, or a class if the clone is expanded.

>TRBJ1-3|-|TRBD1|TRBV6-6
CASRPGQGRNTIYF
TGTGCCAGCAGACCTGGACAGGGGCGAAACACCATATATTTT
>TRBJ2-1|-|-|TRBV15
CATSRGGPSGGQFF
TGTGCCACCAGCAGAGGGGGGCCCTCGGGAGGGCAGTTCTTC
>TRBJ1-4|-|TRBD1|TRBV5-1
CASSSGQGQEKLFF
TGCGCCAGCAGCTCTGGACAGGGGCAAGAAAAACTGTTTTTT
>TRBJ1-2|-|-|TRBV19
CASSTGWDGYTF
TGTGCCAGTAGTACGGGATGGGATGGCTACACCTTC
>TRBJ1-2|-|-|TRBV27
CASSSGGAPFNGYTF
TGTGCCAGCAGTTCGGGGGGAGCCCCTTTTAATGGCTACACCTTC
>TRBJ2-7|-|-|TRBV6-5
CASINLGNEQYF
TGTGCCAGCATCAACCTAGGGAACGAGCAGTACTTC
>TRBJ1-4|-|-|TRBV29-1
CSVPGQSGDEKLFF
TGCAGCGTTCCCGGACAGTCCGGGGACGAAAAACTGTTTTTT
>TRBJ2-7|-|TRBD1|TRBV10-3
CAIRGQGTYEQYF
TGTGCCATCCGGGGACAGGGGACCTACGAGCAGTACTTC
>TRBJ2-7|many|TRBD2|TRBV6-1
CASSVRTSGSRAGEQYF
TGTGCCAGCAGTGTCCGGACTAGCGGGTCAAGGGCGGGCGAGCAGTACTTC
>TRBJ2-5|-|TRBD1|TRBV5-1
CASSTDRFQETQYF
TGCGCCAGCAGCACGGACAGGTTCCAAGAGACCCAGTACTTC
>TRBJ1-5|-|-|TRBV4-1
CASSQGAVIQPQHF
TGCGCCAGCAGCCAAGGGGCAGTCATTCAGCCCCAGCATTTT
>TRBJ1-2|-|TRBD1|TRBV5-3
CARSLERATGDPYGYTF
TGTGCCAGAAGCTTGGAACGGGCTACAGGGGATCCCTATGGCTACACCTTC
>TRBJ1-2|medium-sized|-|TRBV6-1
CASGNRVEGYTF
TGTGCCAGCGGGAACAGGGTAGAAGGCTACACCTTC
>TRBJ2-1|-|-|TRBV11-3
CASSLDRDYNEQFF
TGTGCCAGCAGCTTAGATCGGGACTACAATGAGCAGTTCTTC
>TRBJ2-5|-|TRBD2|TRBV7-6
CASSLGGSGGETQYF
TGTGCCAGCAGCTTAGGTGGTAGCGGGGGAGAGACCCAGTACTTC
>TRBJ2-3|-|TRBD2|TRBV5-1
CASSLGLAGITDTQYF
TGCGCCAGCAGCTTGGGCCTAGCGGGGATCACAGATACGCAGTATTTT
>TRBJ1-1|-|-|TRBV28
CASNGNTEAFF
TGTGCCAGCAACGGGAACACTGAAGCTTTCTTT
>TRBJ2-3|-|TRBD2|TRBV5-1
CASSLANGRAYSTDTQYF
TGCGCCAGCAGCTTGGCCAACGGGAGGGCCTATAGCACAGATACGCAGTATTTT
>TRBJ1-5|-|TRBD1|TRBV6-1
CASSVPRTGSNQPQHF
TGTGCCAGCAGTGTACCTAGGACAGGTAGCAATCAGCCCCAGCATTTT
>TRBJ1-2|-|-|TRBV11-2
CASSSAGTYGYTF
TGTGCCAGCAGCTCTGCCGGGACCTATGGCTACACCTTC
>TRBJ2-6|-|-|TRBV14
CATSKLPWSSGANVLTF
TGTGCCACCTCGAAACTACCGTGGTCTTCTGGGGCCAACGTCCTGACTTTC
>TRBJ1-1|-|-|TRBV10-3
CAISELQANTEAFF
TGTGCCATCAGTGAGTTACAGGCCAACACTGAAGCTTTCTTT
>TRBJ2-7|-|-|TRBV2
CASKGIGDVNEQYF
TGTGCCAGCAAAGGTATAGGGGATGTGAACGAGCAGTACTTC
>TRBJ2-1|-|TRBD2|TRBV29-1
CSVLGTSGHNEQFF
TGCAGCGTTCTAGGGACTAGCGGGCACAATGAGCAGTTCTTC
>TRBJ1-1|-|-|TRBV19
CASSLGKNTEAFF
TGTGCCAGTAGTCTCGGGAAGAACACTGAAGCTTTCTTT
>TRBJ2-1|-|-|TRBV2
CASTEEAFGNEQFF
TGTGCCAGCACGGAGGAGGCCTTTGGTAATGAGCAGTTCTTC
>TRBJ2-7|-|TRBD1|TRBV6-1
CASRQGASYEQYF
TGTGCCAGCAGGCAGGGGGCCTCCTACGAGCAGTACTTC
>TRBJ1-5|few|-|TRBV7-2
CASSLKSGGSNQPQHF
TGTGCCAGCAGCTTAAAGTCCGGAGGGAGCAATCAGCCCCAGCATTTT
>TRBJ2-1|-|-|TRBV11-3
CASSSASGKKDEQFF
TGTGCCAGCAGCTCGGCTTCGGGAAAAAAGGATGAGCAGTTCTTC
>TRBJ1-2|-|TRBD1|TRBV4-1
CASRGRDRGNYGYTF
TGCGCCAGCAGAGGCCGGGACAGGGGAAACTATGGCTACACCTTC
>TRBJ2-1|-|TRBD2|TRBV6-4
CASSFGLAGSYNEQFF
TGTGCCAGCAGTTTCGGGCTAGCGGGATCCTACAATGAGCAGTTCTTC
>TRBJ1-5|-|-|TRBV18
CASSPPGQAGNQPQHF
TGTGCCAGCTCACCGCCAGGCCAAGCGGGCAATCAGCCCCAGCATTTT